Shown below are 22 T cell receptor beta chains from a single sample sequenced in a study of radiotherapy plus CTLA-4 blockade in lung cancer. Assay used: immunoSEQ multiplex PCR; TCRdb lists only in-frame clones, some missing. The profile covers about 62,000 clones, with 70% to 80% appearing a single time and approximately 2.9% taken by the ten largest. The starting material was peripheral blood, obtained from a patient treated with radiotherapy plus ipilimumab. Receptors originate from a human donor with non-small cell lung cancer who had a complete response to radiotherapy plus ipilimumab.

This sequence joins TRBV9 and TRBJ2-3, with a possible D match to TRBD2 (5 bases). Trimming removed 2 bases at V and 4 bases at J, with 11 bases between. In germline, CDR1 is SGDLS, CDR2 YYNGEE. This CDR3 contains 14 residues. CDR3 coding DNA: TGTGCCAGCAGCGTGGACCTACTAGCAGATACGCAGTATTTT. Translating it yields CASSVDLLADTQYF.

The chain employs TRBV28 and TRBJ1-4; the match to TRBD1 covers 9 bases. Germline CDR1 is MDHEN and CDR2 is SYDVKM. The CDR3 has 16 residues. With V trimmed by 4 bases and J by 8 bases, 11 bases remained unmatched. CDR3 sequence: CASSSLPTGGGEKLFF. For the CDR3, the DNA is TGTGCCAGCAGTTCCCTACCAACAGGGGGCGGAGAAAAACTGTTTTTT.

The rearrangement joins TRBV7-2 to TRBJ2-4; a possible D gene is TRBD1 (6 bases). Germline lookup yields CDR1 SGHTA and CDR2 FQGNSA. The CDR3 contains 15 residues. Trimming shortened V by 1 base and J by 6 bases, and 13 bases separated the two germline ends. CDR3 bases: TGTGCCAGCAGCTTAGGGGGAACAGGGCTAAACATTCAGTACTTC. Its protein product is CASSLGGTGLNIQYF.

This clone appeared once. Here the CDR3 DNA reads TGTGCCGACGGGGGTGGTAATTCACCCCTCCACTTT. It encodes CADGGGNSPLHF. The genes are TRBV5-4 and TRBJ1-6, with D tentatively TRBD1 (5 bases). V gave up 10 bases and J gave up 6 bases, with 11 bases separating them. The germline gives CDR1 SGHNT, CDR2 YYREEE (reference sequence). The CDR3 loop spans 12 amino acids.

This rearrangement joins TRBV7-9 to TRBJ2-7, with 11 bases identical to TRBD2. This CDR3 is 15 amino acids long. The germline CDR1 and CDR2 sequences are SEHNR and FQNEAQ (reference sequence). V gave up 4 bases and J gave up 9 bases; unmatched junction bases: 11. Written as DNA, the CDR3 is TGTGCCAGCAGCTCCTCCGGGACTAGCGGCGTCGTGCAGTACTTC. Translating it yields CASSSSGTSGVVQYF.

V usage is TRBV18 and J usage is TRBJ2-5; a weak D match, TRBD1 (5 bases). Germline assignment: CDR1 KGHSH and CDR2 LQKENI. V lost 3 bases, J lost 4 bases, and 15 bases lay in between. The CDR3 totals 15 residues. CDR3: CASSPVVGASETQYF. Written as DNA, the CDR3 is TGTGCCAGCTCACCGGTAGTAGGGGCCTCAGAGACCCAGTACTTC.

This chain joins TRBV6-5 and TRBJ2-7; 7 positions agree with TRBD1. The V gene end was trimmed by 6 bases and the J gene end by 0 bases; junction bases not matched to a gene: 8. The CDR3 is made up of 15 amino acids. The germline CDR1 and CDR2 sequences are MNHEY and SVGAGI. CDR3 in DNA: TGTGCCAGCAGAAACGAACGGGACAGCTCCTACGAGCAGTACTTC. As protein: CASRNERDSSYEQYF.

The CDR3 loop reads CASSLGGQGITNEKLFF. The CDR3, as DNA: TGTGCCAGCAGCTTAGGGGGACAGGGCATCACTAATGAAAAACTGTTTTTT. This chain uses TRBV11-2 with TRBJ1-4; the match to TRBD1 covers 9 bases. The V gene end was trimmed by 1 base and the J gene end by 2 bases; junction bases not matched to a gene: 5. The CDR3 sequence is 17 residues long. Germline-derived CDR1 and CDR2 are SGHAT and FQNNGV. The full variable domain, in which reference TRBV11-2 and TRBJ1-4 provide the parts outside the CDR3, is EAGVAQSPRYKIIEKRQSVAFWCNPISGHATLYWYQQILGQGPKLLIQFQNNGVVDDSQLPKDRFSAERLKGVDSTLKIQPAKLEDSAVYLCASSLGGQGITNEKLFFGSGTQLSVL.

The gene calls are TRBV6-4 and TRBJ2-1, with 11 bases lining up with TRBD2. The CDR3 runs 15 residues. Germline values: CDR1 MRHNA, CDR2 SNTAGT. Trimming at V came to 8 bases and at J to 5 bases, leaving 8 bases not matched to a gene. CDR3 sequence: CASRLAGGPNNEQFF. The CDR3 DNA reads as TGTGCCAGCCGATTAGCGGGAGGGCCCAACAATGAGCAGTTCTTC.

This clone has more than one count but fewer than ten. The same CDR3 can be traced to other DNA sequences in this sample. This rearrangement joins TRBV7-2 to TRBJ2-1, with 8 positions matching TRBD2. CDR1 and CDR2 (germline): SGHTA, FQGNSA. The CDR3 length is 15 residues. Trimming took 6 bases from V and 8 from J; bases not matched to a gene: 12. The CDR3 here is CASSLSAGVGDEQFF. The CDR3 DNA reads TGTGCCAGCAGTCTTTCAGCGGGAGTGGGCGATGAGCAGTTCTTC.

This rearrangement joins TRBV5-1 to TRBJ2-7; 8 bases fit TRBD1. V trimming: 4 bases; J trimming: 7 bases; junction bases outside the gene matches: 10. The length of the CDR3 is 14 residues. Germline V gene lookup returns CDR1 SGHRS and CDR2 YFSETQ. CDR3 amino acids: CASSEQGGLGEQYF. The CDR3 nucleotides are TGCGCCAGCAGCGAACAGGGGGGTTTGGGAGAGCAGTACTTC.

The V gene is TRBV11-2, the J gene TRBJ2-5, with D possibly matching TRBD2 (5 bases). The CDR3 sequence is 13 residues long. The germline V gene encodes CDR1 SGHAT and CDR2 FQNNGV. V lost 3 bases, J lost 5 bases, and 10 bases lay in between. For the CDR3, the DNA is TGTGCCAGCAGCTTTTCACAGCGGGAGACCCAGTACTTC. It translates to CASSFSQRETQYF.

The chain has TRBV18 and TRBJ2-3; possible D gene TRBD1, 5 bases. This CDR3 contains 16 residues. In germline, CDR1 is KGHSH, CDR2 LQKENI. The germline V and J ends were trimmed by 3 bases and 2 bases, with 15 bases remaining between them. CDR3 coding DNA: TGTGCCAGCTCACCGCAGCTCCCAGGGCCCACAGATACGCAGTATTTT. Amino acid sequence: CASSPQLPGPTDTQYF.

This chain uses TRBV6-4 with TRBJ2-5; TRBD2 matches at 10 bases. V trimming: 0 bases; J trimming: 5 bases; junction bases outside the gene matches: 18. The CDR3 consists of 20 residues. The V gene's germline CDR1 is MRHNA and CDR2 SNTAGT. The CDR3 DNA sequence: TGTGCCAGCAGTGACTCGAGGACTAGCGGAGAGAGGGGGGCCCGGGAGACCCAGTACTTC. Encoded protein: CASSDSRTSGERGARETQYF.

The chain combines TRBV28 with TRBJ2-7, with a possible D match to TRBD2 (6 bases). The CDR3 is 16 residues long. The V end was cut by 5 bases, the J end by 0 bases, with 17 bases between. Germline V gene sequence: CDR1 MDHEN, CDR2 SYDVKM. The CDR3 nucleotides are TGTGCCAGCAGTCCGACCCCCCGGAGGGGCTCCTACGAGCAGTACTTC. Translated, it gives CASSPTPRRGSYEQYF.

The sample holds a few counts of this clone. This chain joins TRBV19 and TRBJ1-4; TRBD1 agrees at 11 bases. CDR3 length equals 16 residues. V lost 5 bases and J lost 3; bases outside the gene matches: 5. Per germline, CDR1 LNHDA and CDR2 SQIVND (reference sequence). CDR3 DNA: TGTGCCAGTAGTGCCGGGACAGGGGGTGCTAATGAAAAACTGTTTTTT. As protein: CASSAGTGGANEKLFF. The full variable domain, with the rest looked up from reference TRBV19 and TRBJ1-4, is DGGITQSPKYLFRKEGQNVTLSCEQNLNHDAMYWYRQDPGQGLRLIYYSQIVNDFQKGDIAEGYSVSREKKESFPLTVTSAQKNPTAFYLCASSAGTGGANEKLFFGSGTQLSVL.

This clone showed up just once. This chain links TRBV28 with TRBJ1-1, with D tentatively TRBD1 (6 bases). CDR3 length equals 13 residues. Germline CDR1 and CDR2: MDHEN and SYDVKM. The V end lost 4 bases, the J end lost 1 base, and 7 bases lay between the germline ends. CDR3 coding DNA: TGTGCCAGCAGTTGGGGGCGGAACACTGAAGCTTTCTTT. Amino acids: CASSWGRNTEAFF.

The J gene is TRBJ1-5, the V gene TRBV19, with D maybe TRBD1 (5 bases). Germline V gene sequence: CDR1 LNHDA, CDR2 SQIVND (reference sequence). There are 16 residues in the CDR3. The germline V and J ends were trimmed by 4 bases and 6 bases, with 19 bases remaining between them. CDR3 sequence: CASSRVSGGQGQPQHF. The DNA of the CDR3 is TGTGCCAGTAGTAGGGTTTCGGGAGGGCAGGGTCAGCCCCAGCATTTT.

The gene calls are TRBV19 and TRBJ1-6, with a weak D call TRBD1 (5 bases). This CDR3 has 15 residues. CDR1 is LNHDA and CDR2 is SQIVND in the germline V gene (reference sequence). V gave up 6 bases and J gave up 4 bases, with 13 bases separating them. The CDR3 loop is CASRRGEGYNSPLHF. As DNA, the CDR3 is TGTGCCAGTAGACGCGGGGAGGGGTATAATTCACCCCTCCACTTT.

CDR3 coding DNA: TGTGCCAGCAGCTTAGTAGGGGGGGGTGAGACCCAGTACTTC. Amino acids: CASSLVGGGETQYF. The J gene is TRBJ2-5, the V gene TRBV7-7, with a weak D call TRBD2 (7 bases). V gave up 1 base and J gave up 5 bases, with 11 bases separating them. CDR1 SSHAT and CDR2 FNYEAQ come from the germline V gene (reference sequence). This CDR3 region has 14 residues.

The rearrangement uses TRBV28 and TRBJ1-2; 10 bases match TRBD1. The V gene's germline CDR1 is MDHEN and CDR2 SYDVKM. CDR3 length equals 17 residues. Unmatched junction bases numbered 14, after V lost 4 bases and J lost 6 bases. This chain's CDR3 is CASSSPVGVGTGDGYTF. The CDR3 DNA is TGTGCCAGCAGTTCCCCTGTGGGAGTCGGGACAGGGGATGGCTACACCTTC.

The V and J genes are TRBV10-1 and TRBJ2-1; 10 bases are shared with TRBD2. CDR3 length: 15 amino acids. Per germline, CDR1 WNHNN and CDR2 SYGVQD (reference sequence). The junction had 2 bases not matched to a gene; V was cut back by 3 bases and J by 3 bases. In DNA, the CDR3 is TGCGCCAGCAGTGATAGCGGGGGGCTCTACAATGAGCAGTTCTTC. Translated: CASSDSGGLYNEQFF.